These T cell receptor beta chains were read from a single sample in a study of CD8 T cells in ankylosing spondylitis. TCRdb processed the 5' RACE reads anew with MiXCR; each CDR3 protein has one entry. Among about 480,000 distinct CDR3 sequences listed, 17% were seen once. The sample comprised blood, either unsorted or a sorted T cell fraction (not recorded which). The receptors were gathered from a male donor with ankylosing spondylitis. Both conserved end residues are part of each CDR3. A D gene is named only where the DNA matches it firmly. The size entry is marked missing in some rows and otherwise reads once, few, many or a size class.

CASSLQGAGTGELFF TGTGCCAGCAGCCTACAGGGGGCTGGCACCGGGGAGCTGTTTTTT TRBJ2-2 TRBD1 TRBV12-3/TRBV12-4 few
CASSSETTNEKLFF TGCGCCAGCAGCTCTGAGACAACTAATGAAAAACTGTTTTTT TRBJ1-4 NA TRBV4-1 NA
CASSGARTNTGELFF TGTGCCAGCTCAGGCGCCAGGACGAACACCGGGGAGCTGTTTTTT TRBJ2-2 NA TRBV18 NA
CASSPTSSYEQYF TGTGCCAGCTCACCTACAAGCTCCTACGAGCAGTACTTC TRBJ2-7 NA TRBV18 NA
CASSQADGAYEQYF TGTGCCAGCAGCCAAGCCGACGGGGCCTACGAGCAGTACTTC TRBJ2-7 NA TRBV3-1 many
CASSPPGQSSYEQYF TGCGCCAGCAGCCCCCCGGGACAGAGCTCCTACGAGCAGTACTTC TRBJ2-7 TRBD1 TRBV5-1 NA
CASSGGLRTGELFF TGTGCCAGCAGTGGGGGTTTGCGGACCGGGGAGCTGTTTTTT TRBJ2-2 NA TRBV2 NA
CSAPGRNSNQPQHF TGCAGTGCTCCGGGTCGGAATAGCAATCAGCCCCAGCATTTT TRBJ1-5 NA TRBV20-1 few
CASSARTGGHEQYF TGTGCCAGCAGCGCGAGGACAGGGGGCCACGAGCAGTACTTC TRBJ2-7 TRBD1 TRBV5-6 few
CSVEDNQATSYNEQFF TGCAGCGTTGAAGATAATCAGGCGACCTCTTACAATGAGCAGTTCTTC TRBJ2-1 NA TRBV29-1 few
CASSPPDTATGELFF TGTGCCAGCTCACCACCAGACACAGCCACCGGGGAGCTGTTTTTT TRBJ2-2 NA TRBV18 few
CASRPGTSGSDNTGELFF TGTGCCAGCAGACCCGGGACTAGCGGGAGTGACAACACCGGGGAGCTGTTTTTT TRBJ2-2 TRBD2 TRBV7-8 once
CAWSVGDRGTETQYF TGTGCCTGGAGTGTAGGAGACAGGGGTACGGAGACCCAGTACTTC TRBJ2-5 TRBD1 TRBV30 NA
CASSPQAGPWETQYF TGTGCCAGCTCACCACAGGCGGGGCCGTGGGAGACCCAGTACTTC TRBJ2-5 NA TRBV18 NA
CASSLRTGQNSYNEQFF TGCGCCAGCAGCCTCCGGACAGGGCAGAACTCCTACAATGAGCAGTTCTTC TRBJ2-1 TRBD1 TRBV5-1 few
CSARVPGQAYNEQFF TGCAGTGCTAGAGTACCGGGACAGGCTTACAATGAGCAGTTCTTC TRBJ2-1 TRBD1 TRBV20-1 NA
CAISDILGGLNTEAFF TGTGCCATCAGTGATATCTTAGGGGGACTGAACACTGAAGCTTTCTTT TRBJ1-1 NA TRBV10-3 many
CASTPWGRNTEAFF TGTGCCAGCACTCCCTGGGGGAGGAACACTGAAGCTTTCTTT TRBJ1-1 NA TRBV12-3/TRBV12-4 few
CASSPGAHTNTGEPFF TGCGCCAGCAGCCCCGGGGCTCACACTAACACCGGGGAGCCGTTTTTT TRBJ2-2 NA TRBV5-1 NA
CASRKWATTYEQYF TGCGCCAGCAGGAAGTGGGCCACGACCTACGAGCAGTACTTC TRBJ2-7 NA TRBV5-1 NA
CASGATIEGDTQYF TGCGCCAGCGGCGCGACGATCGAGGGGGATACGCAGTATTTT TRBJ2-3 NA TRBV5-1 NA
CASTPPGTLSGANVLTF TGCGCCAGCACCCCGCCAGGGACGCTCTCTGGGGCCAACGTCCTGACTTTC TRBJ2-6 NA TRBV4-1 NA
CASTLRGQDFPRYGYTF TGTGCCAGCACCCTACGGGGTCAGGACTTCCCACGCTATGGCTACACCTTC TRBJ1-2 NA TRBV12-3/TRBV12-4 NA
CATSRDRTGTGNSPLHF TGTGCCACCAGCAGAGATAGAACCGGGACAGGGAATTCACCCCTCCACTTT TRBJ1-6 TRBD1 TRBV15 few
CASSLNRGQVYEQYF TGTGCCAGCTCACTTAACAGGGGGCAAGTCTACGAGCAGTACTTC TRBJ2-7 TRBD1 TRBV18 NA
CASSPHPSDTQYF TGTGCCAGCTCACCACACCCCTCAGATACGCAGTATTTT TRBJ2-3 NA TRBV18 NA
CASRAGTGAGYEQYF TGTGCCAGCAGGGCCGGGACAGGGGCAGGCTACGAGCAGTACTTC TRBJ2-7 TRBD1 TRBV25-1 few
CASSLGQGGNTQYF TGTGCCAGCAGCTTGGGCCAGGGGGGGAATACGCAGTATTTT TRBJ2-3 NA TRBV5-5 few
CASSYRRDSNQPQHF TGCGCCAGCAGCTACCGAAGGGACAGCAATCAGCCCCAGCATTTT TRBJ1-5 NA TRBV5-1 many
CASSLTLGAEKLFF TGTGCCAGCAGTCTGACCCTGGGCGCTGAAAAACTGTTTTTT TRBJ1-4 NA TRBV28 few
CASSQVSHASYEQYF TGTGCCAGCAGCCAAGTCTCCCATGCCTCCTACGAGCAGTACTTC TRBJ2-7 NA TRBV3-1 NA
CSAVSGRAGNEQFF TGCAGTGCTGTAAGCGGGAGGGCGGGGAATGAGCAGTTCTTC TRBJ2-1 TRBD2 TRBV20-1 NA
CSASLGRQPYNEQFF TGCAGTGCTAGTTTGGGCCGCCAGCCTTACAATGAGCAGTTCTTC TRBJ2-1 NA TRBV20-1 few
CATSDSHPGGLTEAFF TGTGCCACCAGTGATTCCCACCCAGGGGGCTTGACTGAAGCTTTCTTT TRBJ1-1 TRBD1 TRBV24-1 NA
CASSYSAFTDTQYF TGTGCCAGCAGTTACTCGGCCTTCACAGATACGCAGTATTTT TRBJ2-3 NA TRBV6-5 NA
CASSLASGRSDTQYF TGTGCCAGCAGTCTAGCTAGCGGGAGATCAGATACGCAGTATTTT TRBJ2-3 TRBD2 TRBV2 NA
CASSQSPGTGFDQGYTF TGCGCCAGCAGCCAAAGTCCCGGGACAGGGTTCGATCAGGGCTACACCTTC TRBJ1-2 TRBD1 TRBV5-1 NA
CASSLSSGVYNEQFF TGTGCCAGCAGCCTCTCTAGCGGGGTTTACAATGAGCAGTTCTTC TRBJ2-1 TRBD2 TRBV6-1 NA
CSAPDPLAGSYNEQFF TGCAGTGCCCCAGATCCACTAGCGGGGTCCTACAATGAGCAGTTCTTC TRBJ2-1 TRBD2 TRBV20-1 NA
CASSWDREKQLAGTDTQYF TGTGCCAGCAGTTGGGACAGAGAAAAACAACTAGCGGGGACGGATACGCAGTATTTT TRBJ2-3 TRBD2 TRBV6-2/TRBV6-3 few
CASRPRDRGVGETQYF TGTGCCAGCAGGCCCCGGGACAGGGGGGTTGGAGAGACCCAGTACTTC TRBJ2-5 TRBD1 TRBV6-1 NA
CASSFTGTSGSTSYNEQFF TGTGCCAGCAGCTTTACCGGGACTAGCGGGAGTACCTCCTACAATGAGCAGTTCTTC TRBJ2-1 TRBD2 TRBV11-2 NA
CSASWGQGASYEQYF TGCAGTGCTAGTTGGGGGCAGGGGGCGTCCTACGAGCAGTACTTC TRBJ2-7 TRBD1 TRBV20-1 few
CASSLGVAGDLRPNKNEQFF TGTGCCAGCAGCCTAGGGGTAGCGGGAGATCTCAGACCGAATAAGAATGAGCAGTTCTTC TRBJ2-1 TRBD2 TRBV11-1 NA
CSVEGSLDTQYF TGCAGCGTTGAAGGATCGCTAGATACGCAGTATTTT TRBJ2-3 NA TRBV29-1 NA
CASSRHGETQETQYF TGTGCCAGCAGCCGCCATGGCGAGACCCAAGAGACCCAGTACTTC TRBJ2-5 NA TRBV3-1 NA
CSARQGEAAGNTIYF TGCAGTGCCAGGCAGGGAGAGGCCGCTGGAAACACCATATATTTT TRBJ1-3 NA TRBV20-1 few
CSVPLAGLNEQFF TGCAGTGTGCCACTAGCGGGACTCAATGAGCAGTTCTTC TRBJ2-1 TRBD2 TRBV20-1 many
CASSDSKRKNYNEQFF TGTGCCAGCAGCGACAGTAAGCGGAAAAACTACAATGAGCAGTTCTTC TRBJ2-1 NA TRBV9 NA